Each of the 2 T cell receptor beta chains below was sequenced from the same sample in a study of blood T cell repertoires in COVID-19. The repertoire was sequenced with immunoSEQ multiplex PCR; TCRdb's copy has only in-frame clones and lacks some. In the table there are 320,000 or so clones, about 89% of which are singletons. Sample: PBMCs or T cells enriched from blood (not recorded which). These receptors were collected from a man in his sixties who had recovered from COVID-19.

A single count supports this clone. The chain links TRBV6-1 to TRBJ2-1; TRBD2 is a possible D gene (5 bases). The germline V and J ends were trimmed by 3 bases and 4 bases, with 13 bases remaining between them. Germline CDR1 reads MNHNS; CDR2 reads SASEGT. The CDR3 is made up of 15 amino acids. As DNA, the CDR3 is TGTGCCAGCAGTGAGAGGGCGGGCCGTTACAATGAGCAGTTCTTC. Its protein product is CASSERAGRYNEQFF.

V usage is TRBV5-6 and J usage is TRBJ1-3; the D is unclear. V was clipped by 4 bases and J by 1 base, with 9 bases between them. The V gene's germline CDR1 is SGHDT and CDR2 YYEEEE. The CDR3 has 14 amino acids. The CDR3 DNA is TGTGCCAGCAGCCCGGCGACTTCTGGAAACACCATATATTTT. Amino acid sequence: CASSPATSGNTIYF.